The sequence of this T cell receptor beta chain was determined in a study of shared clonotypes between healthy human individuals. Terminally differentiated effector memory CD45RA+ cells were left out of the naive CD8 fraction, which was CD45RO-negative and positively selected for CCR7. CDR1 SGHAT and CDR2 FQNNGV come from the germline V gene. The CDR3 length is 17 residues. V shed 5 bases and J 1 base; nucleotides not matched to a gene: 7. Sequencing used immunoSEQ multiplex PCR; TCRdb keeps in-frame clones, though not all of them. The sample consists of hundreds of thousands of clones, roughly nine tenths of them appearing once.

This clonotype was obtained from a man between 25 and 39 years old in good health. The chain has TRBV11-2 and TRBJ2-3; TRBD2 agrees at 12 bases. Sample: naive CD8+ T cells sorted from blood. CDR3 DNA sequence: TGTGCCAGCAGCACCGGGGCTAGCGGGAGGGGCACAGATACGCAGTATTTT. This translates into CASSTGASGRGTDTQYF. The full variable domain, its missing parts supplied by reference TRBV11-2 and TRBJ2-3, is EAGVAQSPRYKIIEKRQSVAFWCNPISGHATLYWYQQILGQGPKLLIQFQNNGVVDDSQLPKDRFSAERLKGVDSTLKIQPAKLEDSAVYLCASSTGASGRGTDTQYFGPGTRLTVL.